This T cell receptor (beta chain) was documented in a study of neurological immune-mediated disorders. Points from the study as a whole: No CDR3 amino acid sequences were shared by expanded clones across subjects, suggesting private repertoires in all groups. In HTLV-1-associated myelopathy, TCR clonal expansion was greatest, whereas multiple sclerosis had the least, falling below healthy controls.

With 10-nucleotide random UMIs included, cDNA was synthesized by 5'RACE. One entry per CDR3 protein, called by TCRdb with MiXCR from the 5' RACE reads. The sample shows around 47,000 distinct CDR3 sequences, about a fifth of them seen only once. Germline CDR1 reads DFQATT; CDR2 reads SNEGSKA (reference sequence). The V end lost 8 bases, the J end lost 0 bases, and 23 bases lay between the germline ends. This CDR3 is built from 17 residues. This clonotype was counted ten times or more. Its antigen is not known. Regarding time point: technical triplicate 3. The rearrangement uses TRBV20-1 and TRBJ2-1; no firm D call. This receptor was taken from a man aged 60 to 75 with HTLV-1-associated myelopathy (HAM/TSP). The sequenced sample was PBMCs. CDR3 bases: TGCAGTACCGGAGAAGGCGGAGACCCATTCTCCTACAATGAGCAGTTCTTC. It codes for CSTGEGGDPFSYNEQFF.